These 14 T cell receptor beta chains share one sample of origin, sequenced in a study of blood T cell repertoires in COVID-19. Only in-frame clones appear in the TCRdb table, and some are missing; sequencing was by immunoSEQ multiplex PCR. The sample holds 250,000 to 300,000 clones; roughly nine tenths are singletons and the top ten take more than 1%. The sequenced sample was PBMCs or T cells enriched from blood (not recorded which). The receptors shown here come from a human donor in a cohort exposed to, infected with or recovered from COVID-19 (not recorded which). The donor label of this sample is uncertain.

CDR3 sequence (DNA): TGTGCCAGCAGTTACTATCCAACGGAGGAGCAGTACTTC. Amino acid sequence: CASSYYPTEEQYF. V usage is TRBV6-2 or TRBV6-3 and J usage is TRBJ2-7; D gene unclear. CDR1 and CDR2 from the germline V gene are MNHEY and SVGEGT. V was trimmed by 1 base and J by 7 bases, leaving 11 bases between them. CDR3 length equals 13 residues.

This clone was counted once. This sequence joins TRBV6-1 and TRBJ1-5; D may be TRBD1 (6 bases). V lost 4 bases and J 2 bases, leaving 18 bases between the germline ends. Germline V gene lookup returns CDR1 MNHNS and CDR2 SASEGT. The CDR3 has 17 residues. CDR3 DNA: TGTGCCAGCAGTGGTTTCTCGCGAGGGGGTGGCAATCAGCCCCAGCATTTT. This encodes CASSGFSRGGGNQPQHF.

The chain has TRBV7-2 and TRBJ1-2, with 9 bases identical to TRBD1. The CDR3 runs to 15 residues. V shed 6 bases, J shed 0 bases, and the junction held 5 bases outside the gene matches. Per the germline V gene, CDR1 is SGHTA and CDR2 is FQGNSA. Here the CDR3 reads CASSFDRGTNYGYTF. As DNA, the CDR3 is TGTGCCAGCAGTTTCGACAGGGGGACTAACTATGGCTACACCTTC.

V gene TRBV7-2 combines with J gene TRBJ2-5; possibly TRBD1 for D (5 bases). Between the trimmed V and J ends, which lost 5 bases and 5 bases, there was a span of 18 bases. This CDR3 has 15 amino acids. CDR1 is SGHTA and CDR2 is FQGNSA in the germline V gene. The CDR3 DNA reads as TGTGCCAGCAGCCCTAGGCAGGGATTGGTGGAGACCCAGTACTTC. This gives the protein CASSPRQGLVETQYF.

This clone was detected once. The chain couples TRBV11-2 to TRBJ2-5, with D unclear. The CDR3 covers 14 residues. Germline assignment: CDR1 SGHAT and CDR2 FQNNGV. Trimming stripped 3 bases from V and 7 bases from J, with 15 bases between. In DNA, the CDR3 is TGTGCCAGCAGCTTGTCCGGCGGTGGAGCGACCCAGTACTTC. This encodes CASSLSGGGATQYF.

The chain joins TRBV5-1 to TRBJ2-2; D remains unclear. Germline assignment: CDR1 SGHRS and CDR2 YFSETQ. The length of the CDR3 is 14 residues. V was cut by 5 bases and J by 4 bases, with 12 bases left in between. CDR3 residues: CASRVARVTGELFF. CDR3 sequence (DNA): TGCGCCAGCAGGGTAGCTAGAGTCACCGGGGAGCTGTTTTTT.

V gene TRBV12-1 combines with J gene TRBJ2-7; no DNA check was done on the table's D call, TRBD1. TRBV12-1 is an annotated pseudogene. The CDR3 is 15 residues long. The CDR3 protein is CASSTTGGAPGEQYF. The CDR3 DNA reads TGTGCCAGCAGTACGACAGGGGGCGCCCCTGGCGAGCAGTACTTC.

The V gene is TRBV7-9, the J gene TRBJ2-6; 7 bases match TRBD1. The CDR3 contains 17 residues. Germline V CDR1 and CDR2: SEHNR, FQNEAQ (reference sequence). Unmatched junction bases numbered 7, after V lost 5 bases and J lost 0 bases. The CDR3 reads CASSPRQGSSGANVLTF. The CDR3 bases are TGTGCCAGCAGCCCTCGACAGGGTTCCTCTGGGGCCAACGTCCTGACTTTC.

V and J are TRBV2 and TRBJ1-1, with 7 bases aligning to TRBD1. Germline CDR1 reads SNHLY; CDR2 reads FYNNEI. V dropped 0 bases and J dropped 1; count of bases not matched to a gene: 11. This CDR3 has 18 residues. This chain's CDR3 is CASSEARDSGYANTEAFF. The CDR3 DNA follows: TGTGCCAGCAGTGAAGCGAGGGACAGTGGGTATGCGAACACTGAAGCTTTCTTT.

This sequence joins TRBV4-2 and TRBJ2-3, with D possibly being TRBD2 (6 bases). This CDR3 has 17 amino acids. V was shortened by 0 bases and J by 2 bases, with 15 bases between the two germline ends. The V gene's germline CDR1 is LGHNA and CDR2 YNFKEQ. The CDR3, as DNA: TGTGCCAGCAGCCAAGATTCGTCGCGGGGCGTCACAGATACGCAGTATTTT. This translates into CASSQDSSRGVTDTQYF.

The chain couples TRBV24-1 to TRBJ2-3, with 7 positions matching TRBD1. Germline values: CDR1 KGHDR, CDR2 SFDVKD. The CDR3 length is 16 residues. Unmatched junction bases numbered 6, after V lost 4 bases and J lost 0 bases. The chain's CDR3 is CATSDRDSGSTDTQYF. The CDR3 region has the DNA TGTGCCACCAGTGACCGGGACAGCGGAAGCACAGATACGCAGTATTTT.

This chain uses TRBV14 with TRBJ1-1; 8 nucleotides line up with TRBD1. The germline CDR1 and CDR2 sequences are SGHDN and FVKESK. Trimming took 4 bases from V and 0 from J; bases not matched to a gene: 1. The CDR3 length is 14 residues. The chain's CDR3 is CASSRRGLNTEAFF. Here the CDR3 DNA reads TGTGCCAGCAGCCGCAGGGGGCTGAACACTGAAGCTTTCTTT.

The rearrangement links TRBV19 to TRBJ2-1; TRBD2 matches 11 bases. The CDR3 runs 15 residues. The V segment lost 4 bases and the J segment 3 bases; nucleotides outside the gene matches: 2. Germline V lookup: CDR1 LNHDA, CDR2 SQIVND (reference sequence). The CDR3 spells CASSTGLADYNEQFF. In DNA form, the CDR3 reads TGTGCCAGTAGTACGGGACTAGCGGACTACAATGAGCAGTTCTTC.

The chain couples TRBV5-1 to TRBJ1-2; no clear D gene. This CDR3 comprises 13 residues. V was shortened by 0 bases and J by 4 bases, with 7 bases between the two germline ends. Germline V lookup: CDR1 SGHRS, CDR2 YFSETQ. The CDR3 nucleotides read TGCGCCAGCAGCTTGGGGGAGAGCTATGGCTACACCTTC. Its protein is CASSLGESYGYTF.